This T cell receptor (beta chain) was captured in a study of blood T cell repertoires in COVID-19. Study-wide context: Collection of acute and convalescent COVID-19 samples took place in the United States, Italy and Spain.

Clinical history reported by participants formed the basis on which cohorts were assigned. Symptom resolution, clearance, or two negative PCRs marked donors in Cohort 3 as recovered. This CDR3 has 15 amino acids. Per the germline V gene, CDR1 is SGHTA and CDR2 is FQGNSA. V lost 0 bases and J lost 4, with 12 bases in between. Assay: immunoSEQ multiplex PCR; the TCRdb copy retains only in-frame clones and omits some. The table lists under 250,000 clones, nearly 90% of them singletons, with more than 10% in the top ten. This TCR came from a man aged 30 to 39 who had recovered from COVID-19. The V and J genes are TRBV7-2 and TRBJ1-2; maybe TRBD1 (5 bases). Sequenced sample: PBMCs or T cells enriched from blood (not recorded which). CDR3 DNA: TGTGCCAGCAGCTTAGCGGGAGGGACCGGCTATGGCTACACCTTC. Amino acid sequence: CASSLAGGTGYGYTF.